Listed here is a single T cell receptor (beta chain). Grouping used clinical history reported by participants in a survey and questionnaire. The data are from a study of blood T cell repertoires in COVID-19. Study summary: COVID-19 samples collected from the United States, Italy and Spain covered acute and convalescent phases. PBMCs, B-cell-depleted T cells, or T cells were the source of the cDNA or gDNA that made up the material.

This CDR3 spans 16 amino acids. Germline lookup yields CDR1 SGHTA and CDR2 FQGTGA. V lost 5 bases, J lost 5 bases, and 9 bases stayed unmatched. Per the original methods: Amplifying reference gene primers gave estimates of nucleated cell counts. Libraries were prepared by immunoSEQ multiplex PCR; TCRdb keeps only in-frame clonotypes and omits some of them. V, J and clone size are those of that table, while D and trimming were read from the DNA. This sample has 280,000 or so clones; roughly 89% occur once, and the top ten carry about 1.7%. The receptor was derived from a woman aged 18 to 35 with acute COVID-19. Material: PBMCs or T cells enriched from blood (not recorded which). The rearrangement links TRBV7-3 to TRBJ2-5; 12 bases agree with TRBD1. DNA for the CDR3: TGTGCCAGCAGCAAAGTGGGACAGGGGGCGAGGGAGACCCAGTACTTC. Translated, it gives CASSKVGQGARETQYF.